One sample yielded the 26 T cell receptor beta chains listed below, sequenced in a study of blood T cell repertoires in COVID-19 (dated by TCRdb to the early 2020s). The library was obtained by the immunoSEQ multiplex PCR assay. The immuneACCESS repertoire file appears here via TCRdb, limited to in-frame rearrangements. These files lack a portion of the clones; in checked studies, under half of the deficit traces to unresolved V genes, and the cause of the others is not known. Here the sample has tens of thousands of clones; 84% occur a single time. The ten largest account for around 3.4% of the sample. Sequences were obtained from peripheral blood. The receptors were gathered from a man aged 45-65 years with acute or convalescent COVID-19.

V gene TRBV7-8 combines with J gene TRBJ2-7, with 9 bases lining up with TRBD1. Germline-derived CDR1 and CDR2 are SGHVS and FQNEAQ. There are 14 residues in the CDR3. V gave up 8 bases and J gave up 6 bases; unmatched junction bases: 11. The CDR3 nucleotides read TGTGCCAGCTACCCCGGGACAGGGTTAGGCGAGCAGTACTTC. It encodes CASYPGTGLGEQYF.

This chain links TRBV6-2 or TRBV6-3 with TRBJ1-2, with 7 bases lining up with TRBD1. V was pared by 2 bases and J by 6 bases, with 9 bases of the junction left unmatched. Germline lookup yields CDR1 MNHEY and CDR2 SVGEGT. This CDR3 has 15 amino acids. This CDR3 is CASSYLPRGQDGYTF. CDR3 in DNA: TGTGCCAGCAGTTACCTCCCGAGAGGACAGGATGGCTACACCTTC.

The chain recombines TRBV29-1 with TRBJ1-5; 9 positions match TRBD1. CDR1 and CDR2 (germline): SQVTM, ANQGSEA. The CDR3 has 13 amino acids. Unmatched junction bases numbered 7, after V lost 6 bases and J lost 7 bases. The DNA of the CDR3 is TGCAGCGTGGCGGGACAGGGTGAACAGCCCCAGCATTTT. Its protein is CSVAGQGEQPQHF.

J is TRBJ2-5 and V is TRBV5-1; 13 nucleotides align to TRBD2. The V gene's germline CDR1 is SGHRS and CDR2 YFSETQ. CDR3 size: 17 residues. The V gene end was trimmed by 0 bases and the J gene end by 3 bases; junction bases not matched to a gene: 5. The CDR3 nucleotides read TGCGCCAGCAGCTTGGGACCCACTAGCGGGAGGGAAGAGACCCAGTACTTC. The encoded protein is CASSLGPTSGREETQYF.

This sequence joins TRBV7-3 and TRBJ1-6; 8 bases map to TRBD1. CDR1 and CDR2 (germline): SGHTA, FQGTGA. The CDR3 has 14 residues. V shed 3 bases and J 11 bases; nucleotides not matched to a gene: 6. The CDR3 sequence is CASSLGQDRAPLHF. CDR3 coding DNA: TGTGCCAGCAGCTTGGGACAGGATCGGGCACCCCTCCACTTT.

The rearrangement links TRBV13 to TRBJ2-3, with 8 bases matching TRBD2. V lost 8 bases to trimming and J lost 3 bases; unmatched junction nucleotides: 7. Germline V lookup: CDR1 PRHDT, CDR2 FYEKMQ (reference sequence). This CDR3 comprises 14 residues. The DNA of the CDR3 is TGTGCCAGCGCGGGGGGAGCGGAAACAGATACGCAGTATTTT. This codes for CASAGGAETDTQYF.

This clone was observed once. The chain couples TRBV6-2 or TRBV6-3 to TRBJ2-3, with 11 bases identical to TRBD2. J lost 4 bases, V lost 2 bases, and 8 bases had no gene match. The CDR3 length is 17 residues. In germline, CDR1 is MNHEY, CDR2 SVGEGT. CDR3 protein: CASSYRIAGGPADTQYF. Here the CDR3 DNA reads TGTGCCAGCAGTTACCGAATAGCGGGAGGGCCAGCAGATACGCAGTATTTT.

This clone was seen just once. DNA of the CDR3: TGTGCCAGCAGCAAAGCGCAACGACAGGGGGGCTGTACAAACCTCCCCTTATGTTACAATGAGCAGTTCTTC. Its protein product is CASSKAQRQGGCTNLPLCYNEQFF. The genes are TRBV21-1 and TRBJ2-1; the table's TRBD1 call for D was not verified on the DNA. TRBV21-1 is marked as a pseudogene. This CDR3 is built from 24 residues.

This chain uses TRBV25-1 with TRBJ1-4; D is possibly TRBD1 (5 bases). CDR3 size: 14 residues. V was cut by 5 bases and J by 3 bases, with 10 bases left in between. Germline CDR1 is MGHDK and CDR2 is SYGVNS. The CDR3 bases are TGTGCCAGCAGTCCAGGGTCGGCTAATGAAAAACTGTTTTTT. Residues: CASSPGSANEKLFF.

The rearrangement uses TRBV5-1 and TRBJ2-1; D remains ambiguous. Trimming cost V 0 bases and J 0 bases, with 10 bases left between them. This CDR3 comprises 16 residues. Germline V CDR1 and CDR2: SGHRS, YFSETQ. The CDR3 is CASSLALKSSYNEQFF. The DNA of the CDR3 is TGCGCCAGCAGCTTGGCCCTAAAGAGCTCCTACAATGAGCAGTTCTTC.

The genes are TRBV7-2 and TRBJ1-6; D possibly corresponds to TRBD1 (6 bases). The germline V and J ends were trimmed by 6 bases and 9 bases, with 21 bases remaining between them. From germline, CDR1 is SGHTA and CDR2 FQGNSA. This CDR3 comprises 16 residues. The CDR3 reads CASSRGGTAVGSPLHF. The CDR3 DNA is TGTGCCAGCAGTAGGGGGGGCACGGCTGTAGGTTCACCCCTCCACTTT.

This clone was observed a few times. The chain couples TRBV4-1 to TRBJ2-1; D might be TRBD1 (6 bases). This CDR3 is 17 amino acids long. Germline V gene lookup returns CDR1 MGHRA and CDR2 YSYEKL. Between the trimmed V and J ends, which lost 2 bases and 1 base, there was a span of 15 bases. The CDR3 DNA sequence: TGCGCCAGCAGCCAATTCCCGTCGGACAGTTCCTACAATGAGCAGTTCTTC. It is translated as CASSQFPSDSSYNEQFF.

In this sample, this clone turned up once. The gene calls are TRBV2 and TRBJ1-1, with unresolved D. Trimming took off 8 bases at V and 0 bases at J, with 4 bases between the two ends. This CDR3 is 11 amino acids long. Germline lookup yields CDR1 SNHLY and CDR2 FYNNEI. CDR3 in DNA: TGTGCCAGCTCAGTGAACACTGAAGCTTTCTTT. Translated: CASSVNTEAFF.

The V and J genes are TRBV7-9 and TRBJ2-6; TRBD1 aligns across 8 bases. Looked up from germline, CDR1 is SEHNR and CDR2 is FQNEAQ (reference sequence). The CDR3 has 19 residues. With V trimmed by 5 bases and J by 0 bases, 12 bases remained unmatched. Here the CDR3 reads CASSGKPGQENSGANVLTF. The CDR3 DNA sequence: TGTGCCAGCAGCGGGAAACCGGGACAGGAGAACTCTGGGGCCAACGTCCTGACTTTC.

The rearrangement uses TRBV10-2 and TRBJ2-5; D perhaps matches TRBD1 (8 bases). Germline CDR1 and CDR2: WSHSY and SAAADI. Trimming pared 7 bases from V and 5 bases from J, leaving 14 bases between. CDR3 length: 13 amino acids. The CDR3 reads CASTGQGGETQYF. The CDR3 DNA reads as TGCGCCAGCACCGGACAGGGAGGGGAGACCCAGTACTTC.

The chain joins TRBV21-1 to TRBJ2-6; the table calls TRBD2, which could not be checked here. TRBV21-1 is tagged as a pseudogene. This CDR3 contains 16 residues. CDR3 DNA: TGTGCCAGCAGCAAAGTGGGGGGGTCTGGGGCCAACGTCCTGACTTTC. Protein product: CASSKVGGSGANVLTF.

This chain links TRBV5-4 with TRBJ2-2; 9 nucleotides match TRBD2. Germline V gene data show CDR1 as SGHNT and CDR2 as YYREEE (reference sequence). The CDR3 runs 17 residues. V lost 5 bases and J lost 6; bases outside the gene matches: 14. The CDR3 here is CASSSLGGGGAPGELFF. The DNA for the CDR3 is TGTGCCAGCAGTTCCCTCGGGGGCGGGGGGGCCCCCGGGGAGCTGTTTTTT.

This clone has only one observation. The chain combines TRBV3-1 (or the pseudogene TRBV3-2) with TRBJ2-3, with 8 bases lining up with TRBD1. Germline CDR1 LGHDT, CDR2 YNNKEL (reference sequence). The J segment lost 3 bases and the V segment lost 6 bases, leaving 5 bases of the junction unmatched. The CDR3 consists of 14 residues. The CDR3 DNA reads as TGTGCCAGCAGGGCAGGGGGCTGGACAGATACGCAGTATTTT. Translating it yields CASRAGGWTDTQYF.

The V gene is TRBV2, the J gene TRBJ2-3; 11 bases fit TRBD1. After removal of 7 bases from V and 5 bases from J, the junction contained 8 bases not matched to a gene. This CDR3 is built from 15 residues. From germline, CDR1 is SNHLY and CDR2 FYNNEI. The CDR3 sequence: CASIVPGQGVDTQYF. Written as DNA, the CDR3 is TGTGCCAGCATCGTACCGGGACAGGGGGTAGATACGCAGTATTTT. The whole variable domain, filled in from reference TRBV2 and TRBJ2-3, reads EPEVTQTPSHQVTQMGQEVILRCVPISNHLYFYWYRQILGQKVEFLVSFYNNEISEKSEIFDDQFSVERPDGSNFTLKIRSTKLEDSAMYFCASIVPGQGVDTQYFGPGTRLTVL.

J is TRBJ2-7 and V is TRBV4-3; possible D gene TRBD1, 7 bases. V was trimmed by 1 base and J by 4 bases, leaving 14 bases between them. The germline gives CDR1 LGHNA, CDR2 YSLEER. The CDR3 totals 15 residues. Here the CDR3 DNA reads TGCGCCAGCAGCCAAGGGCACAGGGGAGGTTACGAGCAGTACTTC. Its protein product is CASSQGHRGGYEQYF.

This clone appeared a few times. The chain combines TRBV24-1 with TRBJ1-2; 8 positions match TRBD1. Losses at the gene ends were 5 bases for V and 7 bases for J; bases not matched to a gene: 2. The length of the CDR3 is 12 residues. Germline values: CDR1 KGHDR, CDR2 SFDVKD. In nucleotides, the CDR3 is TGTGCCACCAGTGGACAGGGGTCTGGCTACACCTTC. This sequence encodes CATSGQGSGYTF.

This chain joins TRBV6-1 and TRBJ1-3; no definite D call. V dropped 2 bases and J dropped 0 bases, with 20 bases sitting between them. Per the germline V gene, CDR1 is MNHNS and CDR2 is SASEGT. The CDR3 has 19 residues. DNA for the CDR3: TGTGCCAGCAGTGAAAGGCCCGGTGAGGGAAAAAACTCTGGAAACACCATATATTTT. Translated: CASSERPGEGKNSGNTIYF.

The chain links TRBV7-2 to TRBJ1-2; 8 positions match TRBD1. CDR1 and CDR2 (germline): SGHTA, FQGNSA. There are 15 residues in the CDR3. Trimming took 2 bases from V and 2 from J; bases not matched to a gene: 4. The chain's CDR3 is CASSLMTGANYGYTF. In DNA, the CDR3 is TGTGCCAGCAGCTTAATGACAGGGGCAAACTATGGCTACACCTTC.

V is TRBV4-2 and J is TRBJ1-2; 11 nucleotides match TRBD1. This CDR3 comprises 16 residues. The V and J ends lost 4 bases and 7 bases, in that order; junction bases with no gene match: 11. Per the germline V gene, CDR1 is LGHNA and CDR2 is YNFKEQ. This CDR3 is CASSRILGQGASGYTF. CDR3 nucleotide sequence: TGTGCCAGCAGCCGTATACTTGGACAGGGGGCTTCTGGCTACACCTTC.

The rearrangement links TRBV7-2 to TRBJ2-3, with 11 bases aligning to TRBD1. CDR3 size: 16 residues. Germline CDR1 reads SGHTA; CDR2 reads FQGNSA. The junction had 7 bases not matched to a gene; V was cut back by 5 bases and J by 3 bases. The CDR3 is CASSRDRGRRTDTQYF. The CDR3 DNA reads TGTGCCAGCAGCAGGGACAGGGGGAGGAGGACAGATACGCAGTATTTT.

The rearrangement joins TRBV24-1 to TRBJ2-3, with D perhaps matching TRBD1 (6 bases). The V end was cut by 3 bases, the J end by 0 bases, with 15 bases between. The CDR3 runs to 17 residues. Germline loops: CDR1 KGHDR, CDR2 SFDVKD. The CDR3 protein is CATSDPILTGSTDTQYF. The CDR3 region has the DNA TGTGCCACCAGTGATCCAATCCTAACAGGGAGCACAGATACGCAGTATTTT.